What follows is one TCR beta chain and its context. No antigen is known for it. Germline loops: CDR1 SGHNT, CDR2 YYREEE (reference sequence). CDR3 length: 16 amino acids. The sample is drawn from a study of T cells expressing NK-cell markers. About the research overall: TCR beta repertoires came from sorted CD3+CD56+NKG2C+, CD3+CD56+NKG2C- and CD3+CD56-NKG2C+ T cells. General observations from the study: The HCMV specificity of the expanded NKG2C+ T cell clones stayed unresolved.

Researchers built TCR beta cDNA using 5'RACE template switching with UMIs. TCRdb re-called the 5' RACE reads; one entry per CDR3 protein, DNA not given. The sample totals about 260,000 distinct CDR3 sequences; its top ten clones hold about 0.39%. This clonotype was sampled from a man younger than 30 in good health. The gene calls are TRBV5-4 and TRBJ2-2; with no DNA, the TCRdb D assignment of TRBD1 cannot be verified. Sequenced: blood T cells: a sorted CD56 or NKG2C T cell subset, CD4+ or CD8+ T cells, or bulk PBMC T cells (not recorded which). CDR3 region: CASSLAGLWGTGELFF.